These 17 T cell receptor beta chains were sequenced from one sample in a study of OX40 agonist ivuxolimab in advanced cancers. The library came from the immunoSEQ multiplex PCR assay. TCRdb stores this immuneACCESS table with in-frame sequences only. Part of the clones is absent; in the studies checked, under half of the shortfall reflects unresolved V genes, and no reason is known for the rest. The sample records almost 80,000 clones, almost 85% of which are singletons. The top ten clonotypes cover roughly 25% of the sample. This material consisted of CD4+ or CD8+ T cells sorted from blood, taken in a trial of the OX40 agonist ivuxolimab. The receptors were sampled from an adult with an advanced solid tumor such as melanoma, head and neck, liver or kidney cancer.

The chain links TRBV29-1 to TRBJ2-5; tentatively, D is TRBD1 (7 bases). Germline CDR1 SQVTM, CDR2 ANQGSEA. The CDR3 totals 15 residues. Between the trimmed V and J ends, which lost 8 bases and 0 bases, there was a span of 19 bases. The CDR3 region has the DNA TGCAGCTTATCCTGGACAGGAGGGCACCAAGAGACCCAGTACTTC. Its protein product is CSLSWTGGHQETQYF.

The chain has TRBV7-9 and TRBJ2-5; 10 bases fit TRBD2. Matching the DNA end better, TRBJ2-7 makes the J call doubtful. This CDR3 contains 14 residues. Germline loops: CDR1 SEHNR, CDR2 FQNEAQ (reference sequence). CDR3: CASSLGLAGDEQYF. CDR3 DNA sequence: TGTGCCAGCAGCTTAGGGCTAGCGGGGGACGAGCAGTACTTC.

The genes are TRBV4-2 and TRBJ2-7; TRBD1 aligns across 7 bases. J lost 2 bases, V lost 1 base, and 8 bases had no gene match. Looked up from germline, CDR1 is LGHNA and CDR2 is YNFKEQ. This CDR3 is built from 16 residues. The CDR3 DNA is TGTGCCAGCAGCCAAGCCTCCGGGACAGAGACCTACGAGCAGTACTTC. Protein: CASSQASGTETYEQYF.

The gene calls are TRBV11-3 and TRBJ2-5, with 7 positions matching TRBD2. V trimming: 8 bases; J trimming: 5 bases; junction bases outside the gene matches: 17. CDR3 length: 16 amino acids. The germline V gene has CDR1 SGHNT and CDR2 YENEEA. CDR3 protein: CASGRGGGDPDETQYF. CDR3 DNA sequence: TGTGCCAGCGGACGTGGCGGGGGAGATCCCGACGAGACCCAGTACTTC.

The chain joins TRBV19 to TRBJ2-1; 9 bases agree with TRBD1. With 5 bases clipped from V and 15 bases from J, the junction kept 5 bases outside the gene matches. CDR3 size: 11 residues. Germline V gene sequence: CDR1 LNHDA, CDR2 SQIVND (reference sequence). Written as DNA, the CDR3 is TGTGCCAGTAGTGCCGGACAGGGGCTGTTCTTC. The encoded protein is CASSAGQGLFF.

The chain is built from TRBV7-2 and TRBJ2-3, with 8 bases fitting TRBD2. The CDR3 has 15 amino acids. Germline assignment: CDR1 SGHTA and CDR2 FQGNSA. J was trimmed by 0 bases and V by 5 bases; bases with no gene match: 4. The CDR3 DNA sequence: TGTGCCAGCAGCCGTAGCGGGGTTAGCACAGATACGCAGTATTTT. Amino acid sequence: CASSRSGVSTDTQYF.

The chain carries TRBV5-1 and TRBJ2-1; D ambiguous. The length of the CDR3 is 15 residues. Per the germline V gene, CDR1 is SGHRS and CDR2 is YFSETQ. Trimming stripped 0 bases from V and 3 bases from J, with 10 bases between. In DNA, the CDR3 is TGCGCCAGCAGCTTGGAGGTTGCTAGCTACAATGAGCAGTTCTTC. This gives the protein CASSLEVASYNEQFF.

V usage is TRBV21-1 and J usage is TRBJ1-1; no DNA check was done on the table's D call, TRBD1. TRBV21-1 is termed a pseudogene. The CDR3 totals 19 residues. The CDR3 region has the DNA TGTGCCAGCAGCAAAAAGTGGAGTACCAAGCAGGGTCCCAACACTGAAGCTTTCTTT. Its translation: CASSKKWSTKQGPNTEAFF.

The V call is TRBV10-3, the J call TRBJ2-2, with 9 bases identical to TRBD2. V gave up 4 bases and J gave up 6 bases; unmatched junction bases: 6. The CDR3 contains 15 residues. Germline V CDR1 and CDR2: ENHRY, SYGVKD. CDR3 loop: CAISVGGRGSGELFF. The DNA for the CDR3 is TGTGCCATCAGTGTCGGCGGGAGGGGCTCCGGGGAGCTGTTTTTT.

The table lists this clone with a few counts. The chain combines TRBV19 with TRBJ1-5; D is unresolved. This CDR3 has 15 amino acids. V shed 2 bases and J shed 5 bases, with 13 bases lying between them. From germline, CDR1 is LNHDA and CDR2 SQIVND (reference sequence). In DNA, the CDR3 is TGTGCCAGTAGTATATTGGACGGGAAAGATCAGCCCCAGCATTTT. Amino acids: CASSILDGKDQPQHF.

The chain carries TRBV30 and TRBJ2-1; D is ambiguous. CDR3 length: 14 residues. The V gene's germline CDR1 is GTSNPN and CDR2 SVGIG (reference sequence). Trimming shortened V by 2 bases and J by 5 bases, and 13 bases separated the two germline ends. DNA of the CDR3: TGTGCCTGGAGTTTCCCTGCAGCCAACAATGAGCAGTTCTTC. This codes for CAWSFPAANNEQFF.

V is TRBV5-1 and J is TRBJ2-2; 7 nucleotides agree with TRBD2. Germline CDR1 SGHRS, CDR2 YFSETQ. The CDR3 extends over 15 amino acids. The trim removed 4 bases at V and 5 bases at J, leaving 8 bases unmatched. CDR3 in amino acids: CASSPDPRGTGELFF. DNA of the CDR3: TGCGCCAGCAGCCCGGACCCGCGGGGGACCGGGGAGCTGTTTTTT.

V usage is TRBV10-2 and J usage is TRBJ2-2; no clear D. Germline V gene sequence: CDR1 WSHSY, CDR2 SAAADI. Trimming pared 2 bases from V and 2 bases from J, leaving 6 bases between. The CDR3 extends over 14 amino acids. The CDR3 protein is CASSENSNTGELFF. As DNA, the CDR3 is TGCGCCAGCAGTGAGAATTCAAACACCGGGGAGCTGTTTTTT.

The J gene is TRBJ1-2, the V gene TRBV10-3; tentative D call: TRBD1 (6 bases). V lost 3 bases and J 0 bases, leaving 11 bases between the germline ends. Germline V gives CDR1 ENHRY, CDR2 SYGVKD. There are 15 residues in the CDR3. CDR3 loop: CAISDWTEANYGYTF. Written as DNA, the CDR3 is TGTGCCATCAGTGACTGGACAGAAGCTAACTATGGCTACACCTTC.

V usage is TRBV27 and J usage is TRBJ2-5; weak D call: TRBD2 (6 bases). Germline V gives CDR1 MNHEY, CDR2 SMNVEV (reference sequence). Trimming stripped 0 bases from V and 1 base from J, with 9 bases between. This CDR3 is 15 amino acids long. CDR3 region: CASSLSGGVQETQYF. The CDR3 coding sequence is TGTGCCAGCAGTTTATCGGGGGGTGTCCAAGAGACCCAGTACTTC.

V gene TRBV28 combines with J gene TRBJ1-3; D perhaps matches TRBD1 (5 bases). The germline gives CDR1 MDHEN, CDR2 SYDVKM. Between the trimmed V and J ends, which lost 2 bases and 5 bases, there was a span of 10 bases. This CDR3 region has 14 residues. CDR3 bases: TGTGCCAGCAGTTTAAAAGACAGAAGAAACACCATATATTTT. Translating gives CASSLKDRRNTIYF. Filled out from reference TRBV28 and TRBJ1-3, the complete variable domain reads DVKVTQSSRYLVKRTGEKVFLECVQDMDHENMFWYRQDPGLGLRLIYFSYDVKMKEKGDIPEGYSVSREKKERFSLILESASTNQTSMYLCASSLKDRRNTIYFGEGSWLTVV.

This chain joins TRBV10-3 and TRBJ2-7; D perhaps matches TRBD2 (6 bases). The V gene's germline CDR1 is ENHRY and CDR2 SYGVKD. Trimming left V 6 bases short and J 5 bases short, with 11 bases between. The CDR3 length is 12 residues. Here the CDR3 DNA reads TGTGCCATCAGCGGGGGTGTGGACGAGCAGTACTTC. Its protein is CAISGGVDEQYF.